One and the same sample provided the 21 T cell receptor beta chains below, sequenced in a study of blood T cell repertoires in COVID-19. Repertoires were generated with immunoSEQ multiplex PCR, while TCRdb's copy carries only in-frame clones and drops some. The sample holds 65,000 to 75,000 clones, approximately 80% seen once. What was sequenced was peripheral blood. Receptors originate from a woman older than 75 with acute or convalescent COVID-19.

J is TRBJ2-1 and V is TRBV7-9; tentatively, D is TRBD2 (8 bases). This CDR3 has 17 amino acids. Germline lookup yields CDR1 SEHNR and CDR2 FQNEAQ (reference sequence). Trimming took 5 bases from V and 0 from J, leaving 17 bases between them. The CDR3 DNA follows: TGTGCCAGCAGCAGGGGACTAGGGGGCACCTCCTACAATGAGCAGTTCTTC. Translated, it gives CASSRGLGGTSYNEQFF.

This chain joins TRBV7-8 and TRBJ1-5; 8 nucleotides match TRBD1. V trimming: 2 bases; J trimming: 1 base; junction bases outside the gene matches: 1. The CDR3 extends over 15 amino acids. Per the germline V gene, CDR1 is SGHVS and CDR2 is FQNEAQ. The CDR3 loop reads CASSLTGGSNQPQHF. The CDR3 nucleotides read TGTGCCAGCAGCTTAACAGGGGGGAGCAATCAGCCCCAGCATTTT.

The chain combines TRBV7-9 with TRBJ1-1; the D is unclear. Trimming removed 5 bases from V and 1 base from J, with 14 bases in between. Germline V gene data show CDR1 as SEHNR and CDR2 as FQNEAQ (reference sequence). This CDR3 is built from 15 residues. For the CDR3, the DNA is TGTGCCAGCAGCCCCCGACGGAGGGAGAACACTGAAGCTTTCTTT. It yields the protein CASSPRRRENTEAFF.

The chain combines TRBV5-1 with TRBJ2-1, with TRBD2 matching over 11 bases. Germline CDR1 reads SGHRS; CDR2 reads YFSETQ. With V trimmed by 0 bases and J by 4 bases, 6 bases remained unmatched. The CDR3 totals 17 residues. This chain's CDR3 is CASSLATSGGRYNEQFF. In DNA form, the CDR3 reads TGCGCCAGCAGCTTGGCCACTAGCGGGGGCCGGTACAATGAGCAGTTCTTC.

J is TRBJ2-1 and V is TRBV7-9, with 13 bases identical to TRBD2. The germline CDR1 and CDR2 sequences are SEHNR and FQNEAQ (reference sequence). The J segment lost 6 bases and the V segment lost 5 bases, leaving 7 bases of the junction unmatched. The CDR3 has 16 amino acids. CDR3 sequence reads: CASSITSGGAANEQFF. CDR3 in DNA: TGTGCCAGCAGCATAACTAGCGGGGGGGCAGCCAATGAGCAGTTCTTC.

The chain joins TRBV3-1 (or the pseudogene TRBV3-2) to TRBJ1-4; 7 bases align to TRBD1. This CDR3 is built from 15 residues. V was pared by 5 bases and J by 3 bases, with 6 bases of the junction left unmatched. Per the germline V gene, CDR1 is LGHDT and CDR2 is YNNKEL (reference sequence). This chain's CDR3 is CASSTRQGSNEKLFF. The CDR3 DNA sequence: TGTGCCAGCAGCACCCGACAGGGCTCTAATGAAAAACTGTTTTTT.

The chain recombines TRBV5-1 with TRBJ2-1; 9 positions match TRBD1. CDR3 length: 14 residues. Per germline, CDR1 SGHRS and CDR2 YFSETQ. Trimming cost V 5 bases and J 9 bases; bases outside gene matches: 9. CDR3 amino acids: CASSQGQGQGEQFF. The CDR3 DNA reads TGCGCCAGCAGTCAAGGACAGGGGCAAGGTGAGCAGTTCTTC. The variable domain in full, with the rest retrieved from reference TRBV5-1 and TRBJ2-1, is KAGVTQTPRYLIKTRGQQVTLSCSPISGHRSVSWYQQTPGQGLQFLFEYFSETQRNKGNFPGRFSGRQFSNSRSEMNVSTLELGDSALYLCASSQGQGQGEQFFGPGTRLTVL.

The chain uses TRBV9 and TRBJ2-2; 11 bases line up with TRBD2. This CDR3 contains 17 residues. Germline V lookup: CDR1 SGDLS, CDR2 YYNGEE. V shed 0 bases and J 5 bases; nucleotides not matched to a gene: 6. The CDR3 DNA reads as TGTGCCAGCAGCGTAGGTGCTAGCGGGGGGATTACCGGGGAGCTGTTTTTT. Translation gives CASSVGASGGITGELFF.

V is TRBV11-3 and J is TRBJ2-7, with D maybe TRBD1 (5 bases). Looked up from germline, CDR1 is SGHNT and CDR2 is YENEEA. There are 14 residues in the CDR3. The germline V and J ends were trimmed by 2 bases and 5 bases, with 13 bases remaining between them. The CDR3 loop reads CASSLRGPTNEQYF. The CDR3 coding sequence is TGTGCCAGCAGCTTAAGGGGCCCTACGAACGAGCAGTACTTC.

The chain has TRBV2 and TRBJ1-4; TRBD1 agrees at 8 bases. V lost 6 bases, J lost 7 bases, and 7 bases stayed unmatched. The CDR3 totals 14 residues. The V gene's germline CDR1 is SNHLY and CDR2 FYNNEI. This CDR3 is CASRDRVGLEKLFF. DNA of the CDR3: TGTGCCAGCAGGGACAGGGTGGGACTTGAAAAACTGTTTTTT.

The chain carries TRBV6-6 and TRBJ1-2, with D uncertain. Germline CDR1 MNHNY, CDR2 SVGAGI (reference sequence). This CDR3 has 15 residues. V gave up 2 bases and J gave up 5 bases, with 15 bases separating them. The CDR3 region is CASSYGLVTGYGYTF. CDR3 nucleotide sequence: TGTGCCAGCAGTTACGGACTCGTTACTGGGTATGGCTACACCTTC.

The chain employs TRBV9 and TRBJ1-2; D uncertain. CDR3 length: 15 amino acids. Germline CDR1 reads SGDLS; CDR2 reads YYNGEE. Trimming removed 0 bases at V and 0 bases at J, with 9 bases between. This chain's CDR3 is CASSVGKGANYGYTF. CDR3 coding DNA: TGTGCCAGCAGCGTAGGGAAAGGAGCTAACTATGGCTACACCTTC.

The gene calls are TRBV13 and TRBJ1-2; possible D gene TRBD1, 6 bases. The CDR3 contains 13 residues. V lost 5 bases, J lost 2 bases, and 9 bases lay in between. Per the germline V gene, CDR1 is PRHDT and CDR2 is FYEKMQ (reference sequence). CDR3 residues: CASSQGQNYGYTF. In DNA form, the CDR3 reads TGTGCCAGCAGCCAGGGGCAGAACTATGGCTACACCTTC.

This clone was seen a single time. The chain has TRBV7-9 and TRBJ2-7, with D possibly being TRBD1 (5 bases). V was shortened by 2 bases and J by 2 bases, with 10 bases between the two germline ends. The length of the CDR3 is 14 residues. Germline CDR1 and CDR2: SEHNR and FQNEAQ (reference sequence). The CDR3: CASSLRQQTYEQYF. DNA of the CDR3: TGTGCCAGCAGCTTAAGACAGCAAACCTACGAGCAGTACTTC. Drawing the rest from reference TRBV7-9 and TRBJ2-7, the complete variable domain is DTGVSQNPRHKITKRGQNVTFRCDPISEHNRLYWYRQTLGQGPEFLTYFQNEAQLEKSRLLSDRFSAERPKGSFSTLEIQRTEQGDSAMYLCASSLRQQTYEQYFGPGTRLTVT.

This chain connects TRBV27 to TRBJ2-7, with 10 bases identical to TRBD1. The CDR3 covers 14 residues. After removal of 7 bases from V and 5 bases from J, the junction contained 8 bases not matched to a gene. Germline V lookup: CDR1 MNHEY, CDR2 SMNVEV (reference sequence). Here the CDR3 reads CASKDRGKGNEQYF. For the CDR3, the DNA is TGTGCCAGCAAGGACAGGGGGAAAGGTAACGAGCAGTACTTC.

The rearrangement joins TRBV29-1 to TRBJ2-2; 8 bases fit TRBD1. The CDR3 consists of 14 residues. J gave up 5 bases and V 7 bases, and 9 bases lay outside the gene matches. Looked up from germline, CDR1 is SQVTM and CDR2 is ANQGSEA. The CDR3 sequence: CSAQGQARTGELFF. The CDR3 region has the DNA TGCAGCGCCCAGGGACAGGCACGGACCGGGGAGCTGTTTTTT.

The chain links TRBV27 to TRBJ2-5; 9 bases match TRBD2. Germline-derived CDR1 and CDR2 are MNHEY and SMNVEV (reference sequence). Losses at the gene ends were 6 bases for V and 2 bases for J; bases not matched to a gene: 7. This CDR3 is 15 amino acids long. The CDR3: CASRRGGESQETQYF. CDR3 DNA: TGTGCCAGCAGGCGGGGGGGCGAATCTCAAGAGACCCAGTACTTC.

The rearrangement links TRBV5-1 to TRBJ1-6, with D possibly TRBD1 on 6 matching bases. Germline V gives CDR1 SGHRS, CDR2 YFSETQ. V was trimmed by 5 bases and J by 2 bases, leaving 20 bases between them. There are 18 residues in the CDR3. In DNA form, the CDR3 reads TGCGCCAGCAGGCGGGACACCGGGGGGTCTACCTATAATTCACCCCTCCACTTT. Amino acids: CASRRDTGGSTYNSPLHF.

CDR3 sequence reads: CASSMTGDPYEQYF. CDR3 DNA sequence: TGTGCCAGTAGCATGACAGGGGACCCCTACGAGCAGTACTTC. The chain has TRBV19 and TRBJ2-7, with 8 nucleotides matching TRBD1. V was pared by 6 bases and J by 2 bases, with 6 bases of the junction left unmatched. The germline gives CDR1 LNHDA, CDR2 SQIVND (reference sequence). This CDR3 spans 14 amino acids. Looking up the rest from reference TRBV19 and TRBJ2-7 gives the full variable domain: DGGITQSPKYLFRKEGQNVTLSCEQNLNHDAMYWYRQDPGQGLRLIYYSQIVNDFQKGDIAEGYSVSREKKESFPLTVTSAQKNPTAFYLCASSMTGDPYEQYFGPGTRLTVT.

The V and J genes are TRBV9 and TRBJ2-5, with 11 bases that match TRBD2. The J segment lost 2 bases and the V segment lost 5 bases, leaving 8 bases of the junction unmatched. CDR1 and CDR2 (germline): SGDLS, YYNGEE. CDR3 size: 16 residues. CDR3 sequence reads: CASRGWTSGSQETQYF. CDR3 coding DNA: TGTGCCAGCAGGGGGTGGACTAGCGGGTCACAAGAGACCCAGTACTTC.

This chain joins TRBV19 and TRBJ1-1; 7 bases are shared with TRBD1. Trimming cost V 6 bases and J 1 base; bases outside gene matches: 8. Germline V gives CDR1 LNHDA, CDR2 SQIVND (reference sequence). The CDR3 sequence is 15 residues long. CDR3 in DNA: TGTGCCAGTAGCCCCCCTCGGACAGGGAACACTGAAGCTTTCTTT. It codes for CASSPPRTGNTEAFF. The variable domain in full, completed from reference TRBV19 and TRBJ1-1, reads DGGITQSPKYLFRKEGQNVTLSCEQNLNHDAMYWYRQDPGQGLRLIYYSQIVNDFQKGDIAEGYSVSREKKESFPLTVTSAQKNPTAFYLCASSPPRTGNTEAFFGQGTRLTVV.